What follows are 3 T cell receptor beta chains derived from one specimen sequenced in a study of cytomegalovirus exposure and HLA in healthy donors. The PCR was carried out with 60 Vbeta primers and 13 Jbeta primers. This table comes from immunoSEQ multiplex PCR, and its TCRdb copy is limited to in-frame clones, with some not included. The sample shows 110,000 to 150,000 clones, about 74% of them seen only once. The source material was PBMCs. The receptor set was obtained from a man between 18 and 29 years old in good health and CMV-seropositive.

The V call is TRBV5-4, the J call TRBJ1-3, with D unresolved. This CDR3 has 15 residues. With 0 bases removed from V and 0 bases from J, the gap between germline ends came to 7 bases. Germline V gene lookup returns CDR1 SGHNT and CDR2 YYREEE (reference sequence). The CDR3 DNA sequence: TGTGCCAGCAGCTTGGGGCGGAGCTCTGGAAACACCATATATTTT. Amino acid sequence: CASSLGRSSGNTIYF.

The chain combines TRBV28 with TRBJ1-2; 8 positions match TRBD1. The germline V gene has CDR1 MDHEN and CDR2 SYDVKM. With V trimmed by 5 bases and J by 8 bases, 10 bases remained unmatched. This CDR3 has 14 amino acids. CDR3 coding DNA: TGTGCCAGCAGTAGTTATGCAGGGGGCAGGGGCTACACCTTC. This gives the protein CASSSYAGGRGYTF.

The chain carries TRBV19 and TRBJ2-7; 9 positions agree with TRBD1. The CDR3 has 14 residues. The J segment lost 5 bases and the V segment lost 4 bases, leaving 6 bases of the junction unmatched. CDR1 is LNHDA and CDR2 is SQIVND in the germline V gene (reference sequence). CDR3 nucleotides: TGTGCCAGTAGTACGGGACAGGGTGTCCACGAGCAGTACTTC. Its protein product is CASSTGQGVHEQYF.